Listed here are 24 T cell receptor beta chains from one sample, sequenced in a study of blood T cell repertoires in COVID-19. Generated by immunoSEQ multiplex PCR, the TCRdb table keeps only in-frame clones and is missing some. The sample shows roughly 120,000 clones, about 80% of them seen only once. The sample consisted of peripheral blood. The receptors stem from a woman of 80 years or more with active or convalescent COVID-19.

This sequence joins TRBV7-2 and TRBJ1-2; possible D gene TRBD1, 5 bases. CDR3 length equals 15 residues. Germline loops: CDR1 SGHTA, CDR2 FQGNSA. Trimming removed 3 bases from V and 0 bases from J, with 11 bases in between. CDR3 DNA sequence: TGTGCCAGCAGCTTCCGTGGGGGGTCTAACTATGGCTACACCTTC. Amino acid sequence: CASSFRGGSNYGYTF.

The J gene is TRBJ2-7, the V gene TRBV4-2; D unclear. This CDR3 has 16 residues. CDR1 and CDR2 from the germline V gene are LGHNA and YNFKEQ. The ends were cut back, 0 bases at V and 3 bases at J, with 15 bases in the middle. The CDR3 spells CASSQDDQRPHYEQYF. CDR3 nucleotides: TGTGCCAGCAGCCAAGATGACCAGCGCCCACACTACGAGCAGTACTTC.

The CDR3 region has the DNA TGTGCCAGTAGATTGACAGGGGGCTTCTACGAGCAGTACTTC. Translated: CASRLTGGFYEQYF. This rearrangement joins TRBV2 to TRBJ2-7, with 10 bases lining up with TRBD1. Germline values: CDR1 SNHLY, CDR2 FYNNEI. The J segment lost 3 bases and the V segment lost 9 bases, leaving 8 bases of the junction unmatched. The CDR3 runs to 14 residues.

The chain combines TRBV10-1 with TRBJ1-1, with 10 bases that match TRBD1. Per the germline V gene, CDR1 is WNHNN and CDR2 is SYGVQD (reference sequence). V trimming: 7 bases; J trimming: 1 base; junction bases outside the gene matches: 9. The CDR3 contains 16 residues. CDR3 bases: TGCGCCAGCATAGCTGACAGGGGGCAAGAGAACACTGAAGCTTTCTTT. It codes for CASIADRGQENTEAFF.

The chain recombines TRBV5-5 with TRBJ2-1, with 7 bases lining up with TRBD2. This CDR3 has 15 residues. CDR1 and CDR2 from the germline V gene are SGHKS and YYEKEE (reference sequence). J was trimmed by 3 bases and V by 0 bases; bases with no gene match: 3. CDR3 sequence (DNA): TGTGCCAGCAGCTTGGTTGGGACTAACTACAATGAGCAGTTCTTC. Protein: CASSLVGTNYNEQFF.

The rearrangement uses TRBV3-1 (or the pseudogene TRBV3-2) and TRBJ2-1; 7 bases fit TRBD2. The CDR3 is 16 amino acids. Germline CDR1 and CDR2: LGHDT and YNNKEL (reference sequence). The junction had 9 bases not matched to a gene; V was cut back by 1 base and J by 6 bases. The CDR3 nucleotides read TGTGCCAGCAGCCAAGGTTGGGGAGGGACCTTCAATGAGCAGTTCTTC. Protein: CASSQGWGGTFNEQFF.

This chain links TRBV7-3 with TRBJ2-1, with TRBD2 matching over 9 bases. Germline loops: CDR1 SGHTA, CDR2 FQGTGA. CDR3 length equals 14 residues. With 5 bases clipped from V and 5 bases from J, the junction kept 4 bases outside the gene matches. This CDR3 reads CASSVSGRHNEQFF. The CDR3 DNA is TGTGCCAGCAGCGTTAGCGGGAGACACAATGAGCAGTTCTTC. Variable domain in full (rest from reference TRBV7-3 and TRBJ2-1): GAGVSQTPSNKVTEKGKYVELRCDPISGHTALYWYRQSLGQGPEFLIYFQGTGAADDSGLPNDRFFAVRPEGSVSTLKIQRTERGDSAVYLCASSVSGRHNEQFFGPGTRLTVL.

J is TRBJ2-5 and V is TRBV28; 9 bases line up with TRBD1. CDR1 is MDHEN, CDR2 SYDVKM, per germline. The CDR3 is made up of 17 amino acids. The J segment lost 2 bases and the V segment lost 6 bases, leaving 13 bases of the junction unmatched. This CDR3 is CASRQDRGGDRQETQYF. CDR3 coding DNA: TGTGCCAGCAGACAAGACAGGGGGGGAGACCGACAAGAGACCCAGTACTTC.

The sample holds one count of this clone. The genes are TRBV5-4 and TRBJ1-5; D not resolved. CDR1 is SGHNT, CDR2 YYREEE, per germline (reference sequence). V shed 3 bases and J shed 3 bases, with 7 bases lying between them. The CDR3 sequence is 13 residues long. CDR3 sequence: CASSSGNNQPQHF. The CDR3 coding sequence is TGTGCCAGCAGCTCAGGAAACAATCAGCCCCAGCATTTT.

The J gene is TRBJ2-5, the V gene TRBV3-1 (or the pseudogene TRBV3-2); 9 bases agree with TRBD2. V lost 4 bases to trimming and J lost 5 bases; unmatched junction nucleotides: 11. Germline CDR1 is LGHDT and CDR2 is YNNKEL (reference sequence). The CDR3 has 16 residues. The CDR3 reads CASSRGGAGGVETQYF. CDR3 DNA sequence: TGTGCCAGCAGCCGAGGAGGCGCGGGAGGGGTGGAGACCCAGTACTTC.

The chain carries TRBV29-1 and TRBJ2-5, with a weak D call TRBD2 (7 bases). The germline V and J ends were trimmed by 5 bases and 7 bases, with 14 bases remaining between them. This CDR3 contains 12 residues. Germline loops: CDR1 SQVTM, CDR2 ANQGSEA. The CDR3 sequence is CSVSQGGGTQYF. The CDR3 DNA is TGCAGCGTTTCACAGGGCGGGGGGACCCAGTACTTC.

The chain employs TRBV5-1 and TRBJ2-5, with 10 nucleotides matching TRBD1. CDR1 and CDR2 (germline): SGHRS, YFSETQ. Trimming at V came to 1 base and at J to 5 bases, leaving 8 bases not matched to a gene. The length of the CDR3 is 16 residues. CDR3 protein: CASSLWGTGVSETQYF. In DNA, the CDR3 is TGCGCCAGCAGCTTGTGGGGGACAGGGGTCTCGGAGACCCAGTACTTC.

The CDR3 DNA reads as TGTGCCAGCAGCTTAGCGGAATACCCAGGAGATACGCAGTATTTT. Translating it yields CASSLAEYPGDTQYF. The chain couples TRBV7-8 to TRBJ2-3; D ambiguous. Trimming removed 0 bases at V and 5 bases at J, with 12 bases between. Germline assignment: CDR1 SGHVS and CDR2 FQNEAQ. This CDR3 region has 15 residues.

The chain uses TRBV9 and TRBJ2-3, with TRBD2 as a possible D gene (7 bases). Germline CDR1 is SGDLS and CDR2 is YYNGEE. There are 17 residues in the CDR3. V lost 3 bases to trimming and J lost 0 bases, with 17 bases between them. The CDR3 DNA reads as TGTGCCAGCAGCGCAGGTCCCGGGGGGCAAAGCACAGATACGCAGTATTTT. Its translation is CASSAGPGGQSTDTQYF.

The chain is built from TRBV4-1 and TRBJ2-1; TRBD2 is a possible D gene (6 bases). In germline, CDR1 is MGHRA, CDR2 YSYEKL. Trimming cost V 2 bases and J 0 bases, with 14 bases left between them. The CDR3 loop spans 17 amino acids. The CDR3 here is CASSQKPGTYSYNEQFF. CDR3 bases: TGCGCCAGCAGCCAAAAACCCGGGACTTACTCCTACAATGAGCAGTTCTTC.

The chain has TRBV7-6 and TRBJ1-4, with D uncertain. The V gene's germline CDR1 is SGHVS and CDR2 FNYEAQ. V lost 5 bases and J lost 4, with 11 bases in between. The CDR3 loop spans 14 amino acids. The CDR3 loop reads CASSPRAGNEKLFF. Written as DNA, the CDR3 is TGTGCCAGCAGCCCCCGGGCGGGTAATGAAAAACTGTTTTTT.

The V gene is TRBV3-1 (or the pseudogene TRBV3-2), the J gene TRBJ2-7; D ambiguous. Trimming cost V 6 bases and J 1 base, with 16 bases left between them. Germline V CDR1 and CDR2: LGHDT, YNNKEL (reference sequence). This CDR3 region has 15 residues. The CDR3 DNA reads as TGTGCCAGCAGTTCGAGTACCCCCGTTTCCTACGAGCAGTACTTC. It encodes CASSSSTPVSYEQYF.

The chain employs TRBV4-1 and TRBJ1-3; possible D gene TRBD1, 5 bases. CDR1 and CDR2 from the germline V gene are MGHRA and YSYEKL. The CDR3 runs 15 residues. Trimming removed 0 bases at V and 3 bases at J, with 9 bases between. CDR3 loop: CASSQDKGVGNTIYF. CDR3 nucleotide sequence: TGCGCCAGCAGCCAAGATAAAGGGGTTGGAAACACCATATATTTT.

This chain joins TRBV15 and TRBJ2-3, with D tentatively TRBD2 (6 bases). Germline V gene data show CDR1 as LNHNV and CDR2 as YYDKDF (reference sequence). This CDR3 spans 18 amino acids. The ends were cut back, 0 bases at V and 4 bases at J, with 20 bases in the middle. The CDR3 nucleotides are TGTGCCACCAGCAGAGATTTTAGGCTTGACGGGGGAGCAGATACGCAGTATTTT. It is translated as CATSRDFRLDGGADTQYF.

In this sample, this clone turned up once. The sample has other DNA sequences that encode this CDR3 too. V usage is TRBV5-1 and J usage is TRBJ1-1; D gene unclear. CDR3 length: 13 residues. Trimming removed 4 bases from V and 2 bases from J, with 9 bases in between. CDR1 is SGHRS and CDR2 is YFSETQ in the germline V gene. CDR3 in DNA: TGCGCCAGCAGCCTACAGATAAACACTGAAGCTTTCTTT. Its translation: CASSLQINTEAFF.

This clone was seen more than once but under ten times. The chain uses TRBV3-1 (or the pseudogene TRBV3-2) and TRBJ2-5, with D possibly being TRBD2 (5 bases). Germline lookup yields CDR1 LGHDT and CDR2 YNNKEL (reference sequence). This CDR3 region has 15 residues. The ends were cut back, 0 bases at V and 5 bases at J, with 13 bases in the middle. The CDR3 sequence is CASSQDLTRGETQYF. The CDR3 DNA is TGTGCCAGCAGCCAAGATTTGACGAGAGGGGAGACCCAGTACTTC.

The chain couples TRBV6-6 to TRBJ2-1; 11 bases match TRBD1. The V and J ends lost 7 bases and 4 bases, in that order; junction bases with no gene match: 3. CDR1 is MNHNY, CDR2 SVGAGI, per germline (reference sequence). The CDR3 spans 14 residues. The chain's CDR3 is CASIGQGAYNEQFF. The CDR3 DNA reads TGTGCCAGCATAGGACAGGGGGCGTACAATGAGCAGTTCTTC.

This clone was seen more than once but under ten times. The rearrangement uses TRBV9 and TRBJ2-1; TRBD2 matches at 9 bases. CDR3 size: 16 residues. V shed 4 bases, J shed 7 bases, and the junction held 12 bases outside the gene matches. CDR1 is SGDLS, CDR2 YYNGEE, per germline. CDR3 residues: CASSPVSGRLENEQFF. The CDR3 DNA reads as TGTGCCAGCAGCCCGGTTAGCGGGAGATTAGAAAATGAGCAGTTCTTC. Combining the CDR3 with reference TRBV9 and TRBJ2-1 gives the whole variable domain DSGVTQTPKHLITATGQRVTLRCSPRSGDLSVYWYQQSLDQGLQFLIQYYNGEERAKGNILERFSAQQFPDLHSELNLSSLELGDSALYFCASSPVSGRLENEQFFGPGTRLTVL.

The gene calls are TRBV4-2 and TRBJ2-3, with 8 bases fitting TRBD2. The CDR3 extends over 13 amino acids. V gave up 4 bases and J gave up 6 bases; unmatched junction bases: 3. Germline V gene data show CDR1 as LGHNA and CDR2 as YNFKEQ. CDR3 sequence reads: CASSPGGRDTQYF. DNA for the CDR3: TGTGCCAGCAGCCCGGGAGGGAGGGATACGCAGTATTTT.